What follows is one TCR beta chain and its context. Its specificity is unknown. These data are taken from a study of T cells after posttransplantation cyclophosphamide. General study results and limits: Donor-recipient repertoire similarity was low at 1-2 months, rising over year one. Blood and skin or GI T cell repertoires showed limited TRB overlap. Recipient CMV seropositivity and CMV reactivation strongly tracked TRB clonality.

TCRdb's table, derived via immunoSEQ multiplex PCR, lists solely in-frame clones and lacks some. The sample holds just over 65,000 clones, 80% to 95% seen once. The related graft donor's blood sample was taken on the day of bone marrow donation. With 1 base clipped from V and 6 bases from J, the junction kept 12 bases outside the gene matches. Germline V CDR1 and CDR2: LGHNT, FRNRAP. The CDR3 has 18 amino acids. The source material was PBMCs. This chain links TRBV12-5 with TRBJ1-1; the match to TRBD1 covers 12 bases. The source is a woman aged 25 to 39 in good health and a related stem cell transplant donor. The CDR3 loop reads CASGLGGPPGTGGSEAFF. Here the CDR3 DNA reads TGTGCTAGTGGTTTGGGCGGGCCCCCCGGGACAGGGGGCTCTGAAGCTTTCTTT.